The next 13 T cell receptor beta chains were all read from a single sample in a study of T-cell reconstitution after alpha-beta-depleted transplantation in children. Preparation of the TCRbeta library used unique molecular identifiers. MiXCR, applied by TCRdb to the PCR reads, yields one record per CDR3 protein. The sample includes around 450,000 distinct CDR3 sequences, about 16% of them seen just once. The starting material was PBMCs, mostly from graft donor cells, obtained 360 days after TCRalphabeta/CD19-depleted stem cell transplant. These receptors came from a boy under two years old who had a stem cell transplant for Wiskott-Aldrich syndrome, so the T cells may come from the graft donor.

This clonotype has more than one count but fewer than ten. J is TRBJ2-7 and V is TRBV25-1; D is undetermined. Germline CDR1 is MGHDK and CDR2 is SYGVNS. V shed 4 bases and J shed 2 bases, with 12 bases lying between them. This CDR3 comprises 14 residues. This chain's CDR3 is CASSAQVGPYEQYF. Written as DNA, the CDR3 is TGTGCCAGCAGTGCCCAGGTAGGGCCCTACGAGCAGTACTTC.

This clonotype was counted between two and nine times. V gene TRBV29-1 combines with J gene TRBJ2-1; 12 bases align to TRBD2. V lost 4 bases to trimming and J lost 1 base; unmatched junction nucleotides: 8. The CDR3 runs to 17 residues. Germline loops: CDR1 SQVTM, CDR2 ANQGSEA. CDR3 loop: CSVATSGGGSSYNEQFF. The CDR3, as DNA: TGCAGCGTTGCGACTAGCGGGGGAGGGAGTTCCTACAATGAGCAGTTCTTC.

This chain connects TRBV5-1 to TRBJ2-3, with TRBD1 matching 7 bases. The V gene end was trimmed by 4 bases and the J gene end by 2 bases; junction bases not matched to a gene: 7. Per germline, CDR1 SGHRS and CDR2 YFSETQ. This CDR3 is built from 15 residues. The CDR3 region has the DNA TGCGCCAGCAGCCCTGGGACAGCTTTCACAGATACGCAGTATTTT. Protein product: CASSPGTAFTDTQYF.

This clonotype has a count of ten or more. The rearrangement links TRBV5-1 to TRBJ2-4; D gene ambiguous. With 1 base removed from V and 1 base from J, the gap between germline ends came to 3 bases. There are 13 residues in the CDR3. Germline V lookup: CDR1 SGHRS, CDR2 YFSETQ. Written as DNA, the CDR3 is TGCGCCAGCAGCTTGAGGGCCAAAAACATTCAGTACTTC. Its translation is CASSLRAKNIQYF. The whole variable domain, filled in from reference TRBV5-1 and TRBJ2-4, reads KAGVTQTPRYLIKTRGQQVTLSCSPISGHRSVSWYQQTPGQGLQFLFEYFSETQRNKGNFPGRFSGRQFSNSRSEMNVSTLELGDSALYLCASSLRAKNIQYFGAGTRLSVL.

In this sample, this clonotype turned up many times. The genes are TRBV4-2 and TRBJ2-5, with D uncertain. This CDR3 has 13 amino acids. The ends were cut back, 4 bases at V and 1 base at J, with 7 bases in the middle. Germline V gene lookup returns CDR1 LGHNA and CDR2 YNFKEQ. The DNA of the CDR3 is TGTGCCAGCAGCCGCCTAGTCCAAGAGACCCAGTACTTC. It codes for CASSRLVQETQYF.

The rearrangement uses TRBV20-1 and TRBJ2-7, with D possibly TRBD2 on 6 matching bases. CDR3 size: 15 residues. Looked up from germline, CDR1 is DFQATT and CDR2 is SNEGSKA (reference sequence). V lost 1 base and J lost 0, with 13 bases in between. The CDR3 DNA reads as TGCAGTGCTAGAGGGGTGACTAGGGACTCCTACGAGCAGTACTTC. Translated, it gives CSARGVTRDSYEQYF.

V and J are TRBV7-2 and TRBJ2-3, with TRBD2 identical over 8 bases. The trim removed 5 bases at V and 2 bases at J, leaving 6 bases unmatched. Looked up from germline, CDR1 is SGHTA and CDR2 is FQGNSA. This CDR3 comprises 15 residues. CDR3 protein: CASSPSGRYTDTQYF. CDR3 nucleotide sequence: TGTGCCAGCAGCCCTAGCGGGCGCTACACAGATACGCAGTATTTT.

There are a few counts of this clonotype. The CDR3 bases are TGTGCCATCAGTGAGCTCAGACAAGTGGAGACCCAGTACTTC. Translation gives CAISELRQVETQYF. V usage is TRBV10-3 and J usage is TRBJ2-5; D gene uncertain. V gave up 2 bases and J gave up 5 bases, with 12 bases separating them. CDR3 length: 14 amino acids. Germline-derived CDR1 and CDR2 are ENHRY and SYGVKD.

This chain links TRBV20-1 with TRBJ2-1; TRBD1 agrees at 7 bases. Unmatched junction bases numbered 10, after V lost 4 bases and J lost 1 base. The CDR3 spans 16 residues. Germline loops: CDR1 DFQATT, CDR2 SNEGSKA (reference sequence). The CDR3 sequence is CSATPGDSSSYNEQFF. Written as DNA, the CDR3 is TGCAGTGCTACCCCTGGGGACAGTTCGTCCTACAATGAGCAGTTCTTC.

This chain connects TRBV7-9 to TRBJ2-1; no clear D. CDR1 and CDR2 from the germline V gene are SEHNR and FQNEAQ (reference sequence). The ends were cut back, 0 bases at V and 0 bases at J, with 9 bases in the middle. The CDR3 loop spans 16 amino acids. The CDR3 protein is CASSLAVAPSYNEQFF. The CDR3, as DNA: TGTGCCAGCAGCTTAGCCGTAGCCCCCTCCTACAATGAGCAGTTCTTC.

This rearrangement joins TRBV6-6 to TRBJ2-7; no clear D gene. The CDR3 runs to 13 residues. Deletions cut 4 bases from V and 4 bases from J, with 11 bases between. Looked up from germline, CDR1 is MNHNY and CDR2 is SVGAGI (reference sequence). CDR3 in amino acids: CASSFTERYEQYF. Here the CDR3 DNA reads TGTGCCAGCAGTTTCACAGAGAGATACGAGCAGTACTTC.

This clonotype was counted only a few times. This rearrangement joins TRBV5-4 to TRBJ2-1; possibly TRBD2 for D (6 bases). There are 15 residues in the CDR3. Germline loops: CDR1 SGHNT, CDR2 YYREEE (reference sequence). Trimming left V 0 bases short and J 5 bases short, with 12 bases between. This CDR3 is CASSLVGLANNEQFF. Here the CDR3 DNA reads TGTGCCAGCAGCTTGGTGGGCCTAGCGAACAATGAGCAGTTCTTC.

This clonotype was observed a few times. The rearrangement links TRBV24-1 to TRBJ2-2; 7 positions match TRBD2. V dropped 10 bases and J dropped 3; count of bases not matched to a gene: 13. The CDR3 loop spans 16 amino acids. From germline, CDR1 is KGHDR and CDR2 SFDVKD. The CDR3 sequence is CATPGLPRVDTGELFF. CDR3 sequence (DNA): TGTGCCACACCGGGACTACCACGGGTTGACACCGGGGAGCTGTTTTTT.